These 18 T cell receptor beta chains were sequenced from one sample in a study of T-cell reconstitution after alpha-beta-depleted transplantation in children (TCRdb year 2016). The library relied on PCR. Sequencing was performed on an Illumina HiSeq 2500. To normalize quantification of the TCRbeta repertoire, the TCR libraries were built with molecular barcoding that relied on unique molecular identifiers. TCRdb's own reprocessing of the public reads used fastp at Q25 and MiXCR and kept productive beta chains. Rows with a matching CDR3 protein are joined into one entry that keeps the most common DNA and genes. The sample yields about 610,000 distinct CDR3 sequences; roughly a tenth were counted once. In total, the top ten clones hold roughly 4% of the sample. Source: PBMCs from the stem cell graft donor, taken from the stem cell graft. Every receptor here comes from a human donor who donated a stem cell graft to a child with acute myeloid leukemia.

This clonotype was seen many times. V gene TRBV28 combines with J gene TRBJ2-1; D may match TRBD1 or TRBD2 (6 bases each). V was clipped by 2 bases and J by 7 bases, with 18 bases between them. Per the germline V gene, CDR1 is MDHEN and CDR2 is SYDVKM. This CDR3 has 16 residues. The CDR3 nucleotides are TGTGCCAGCAGTTTACGGGGGCTAGCGACTAAGAATGAGCAGTTCTTC. Translated: CASSLRGLATKNEQFF. Full variable domain (outside the CDR3, taken from reference TRBV28 and TRBJ2-1): DVKVTQSSRYLVKRTGEKVFLECVQDMDHENMFWYRQDPGLGLRLIYFSYDVKMKEKGDIPEGYSVSREKKERFSLILESASTNQTSMYLCASSLRGLATKNEQFFGPGTRLTVL.

The CDR3 nucleotides are TGTGCCAGCAGTTTGGTCGCGGGAGGGCCGGGTGAGCAGTTCTTC. This encodes CASSLVAGGPGEQFF. The J gene is TRBJ2-1, the V gene TRBV28, with 9 bases fitting TRBD2. CDR1 is MDHEN, CDR2 SYDVKM, per germline. The V and J ends lost 3 bases and 9 bases, in that order; junction bases with no gene match: 9. CDR3 length: 15 residues.

This chain joins TRBV19 and TRBJ2-2, with D unclear. Germline V gene data show CDR1 as LNHDA and CDR2 as SQIVND (reference sequence). V shed 10 bases and J shed 3 bases, with 12 bases lying between them. This CDR3 region has 13 residues. CDR3 sequence (DNA): TGTGCCACCTGGCGGCGAGACACCGGGGAGCTGTTTTTT. This encodes CATWRRDTGELFF.

V and J are TRBV9 and TRBJ2-1; TRBD2 agrees at 7 bases. Germline V gene lookup returns CDR1 SGDLS and CDR2 YYNGEE. The length of the CDR3 is 15 residues. J gave up 4 bases and V 4 bases, and 8 bases lay outside the gene matches. CDR3 in DNA: TGTGCCAGCAGCCCATACCGGGACTATTACAATGAGCAGTTCTTC. Its translation is CASSPYRDYYNEQFF.

V gene TRBV28 combines with J gene TRBJ2-6; maybe TRBD1 (6 bases). The CDR3 length is 16 residues. V was trimmed by 5 bases and J by 3 bases, leaving 14 bases between them. CDR1 and CDR2 from the germline V gene are MDHEN and SYDVKM. CDR3 DNA: TGTGCCAGCAGTCACCTCACAGGGTATGGGGCCAACGTCCTGACTTTC. Translating gives CASSHLTGYGANVLTF.

This clonotype was seen ten or more times. CDR3 sequence reads: CASSQGGPSGTGTDTQYF. The CDR3 DNA follows: TGTGCCAGCAGCCAAGGGGGGCCGAGCGGGACTGGAACAGATACGCAGTATTTT. V is TRBV4-2 and J is TRBJ2-3; D might be TRBD2 (7 bases). This CDR3 spans 18 amino acids. V lost 1 base and J 3 bases, leaving 20 bases between the germline ends. Germline-derived CDR1 and CDR2 are LGHNA and YNFKEQ.

This clonotype was seen ten or more times. J is TRBJ2-7 and V is TRBV20-1; D gene ambiguous. This CDR3 region has 13 residues. The germline V gene encodes CDR1 DFQATT and CDR2 SNEGSKA (reference sequence). Trimming pared 0 bases from V and 2 bases from J, leaving 8 bases between. The DNA of the CDR3 is TGCAGTGCTAGAGATCCCGGACCCTACGAGCAGTACTTC. Encoded protein: CSARDPGPYEQYF.

This clonotype was counted only a few times. The rearrangement uses TRBV6-5 and TRBJ2-7, with 10 bases lining up with TRBD1. Germline lookup yields CDR1 MNHEY and CDR2 SVGAGI. J gave up 4 bases and V 2 bases, and 8 bases lay outside the gene matches. The length of the CDR3 is 16 residues. CDR3 loop: CASSYRGQGNLYEQYF. The CDR3 nucleotides read TGTGCCAGCAGTTACCGGGGACAGGGGAATCTATACGAGCAGTACTTC.

This clonotype occurred a few times. The junction differs from germline at one of its ends, possibly a read error. The chain couples TRBV7-2 to TRBJ2-7; the D call may be TRBD1 or TRBD2 (7 bases each). Germline CDR1 and CDR2: SGHTA and FQGNSA. This CDR3 region has 16 residues. CDR3 protein: CASSLQGVGGDYEQYF. The CDR3, as DNA: TGTGCCAGCAGCTTACAGGGGGTGGGCGGGGACTACGAGCAGTACTTT.

The gene calls are TRBV20-1 and TRBJ2-3; 10 bases are shared with TRBD1. J gave up 2 bases and V 5 bases, and 10 bases lay outside the gene matches. The CDR3 contains 16 residues. The V gene's germline CDR1 is DFQATT and CDR2 SNEGSKA (reference sequence). For the CDR3, the DNA is TGCAGTGCTGACGCCGGGACAGGGGACAACACAGATACGCAGTATTTT. This codes for CSADAGTGDNTDTQYF.

This clonotype was found many times. The CDR3 bases are TGTGCCAGCAGAGAACCTGGGACAGGTAATGAGCAGTTCTTC. This translates into CASREPGTGNEQFF. The chain links TRBV7-3 to TRBJ2-1, with 8 bases identical to TRBD1. The V and J ends lost 6 bases and 7 bases, in that order; junction bases with no gene match: 8. Germline loops: CDR1 SGHTA, CDR2 FQGTGA. The CDR3 sequence is 14 residues long.

The table lists this clonotype with a few counts. This chain joins TRBV21-1 and TRBJ2-7; the table's D gene call, TRBD1, was not cross checked with the DNA. TRBV21-1 is marked as a pseudogene. This CDR3 is built from 24 residues. The CDR3 sequence: CASSKEGVQLPGQDPPMSSYEQYF. The CDR3 DNA is TGTGCCAGCAGCAAAGAAGGGGTCCAGCTCCCGGGACAGGACCCACCGATGAGCTCCTACGAGCAGTACTTC.

V usage is TRBV27 and J usage is TRBJ2-3, with TRBD1 matching over 8 bases. The CDR3 runs to 16 residues. The germline V gene has CDR1 MNHEY and CDR2 SMNVEV (reference sequence). Losses at the gene ends were 5 bases for V and 2 bases for J; bases not matched to a gene: 9. CDR3 amino acids: CASSHRRTGHTDTQYF. The CDR3 nucleotides read TGTGCCAGCAGTCACCGCCGGACAGGGCACACAGATACGCAGTATTTT.

The rearrangement joins TRBV7-8 to TRBJ2-1; TRBD2 aligns across 9 bases. The junction had 6 bases not matched to a gene; V was cut back by 3 bases and J by 3 bases. Germline CDR1 is SGHVS and CDR2 is FQNEAQ. The CDR3 runs to 16 residues. The CDR3 is CASSFRAGGVYNEQFF. In nucleotides, the CDR3 is TGTGCCAGCAGCTTTCGAGCGGGAGGCGTCTACAATGAGCAGTTCTTC.

This clonotype was seen a few times. The DNA of the CDR3 is TGTGCCACCAGCCAGAGGGCCTCCGAGCAGTTCTTC. Translating gives CATSQRASEQFF. This sequence joins TRBV24-1 and TRBJ2-1, with D possibly TRBD2 on 5 matching bases. V was pared by 7 bases and J by 10 bases, with 13 bases between. Germline lookup yields CDR1 KGHDR and CDR2 SFDVKD. The CDR3 sequence is 12 residues long.

This clonotype was counted a few times. The rearrangement links TRBV20-1 to TRBJ1-2; D is uncertain. V dropped 8 bases and J dropped 4 bases, with 8 bases sitting between them. The CDR3 totals 10 residues. Germline CDR1 is DFQATT and CDR2 is SNEGSKA (reference sequence). The CDR3 DNA is TGCAGTTACAAGCTCTATGGCTACACCTTC. Amino acids: CSYKLYGYTF.

This sequence joins TRBV7-9 and TRBJ2-5, with TRBD2 matching over 10 bases. Germline values: CDR1 SEHNR, CDR2 FQNEAQ (reference sequence). With V trimmed by 4 bases and J by 4 bases, 9 bases remained unmatched. This CDR3 comprises 16 residues. The CDR3 DNA follows: TGTGCCAGCAGCTCGGCGGTAGGACTAGCGGCAGAGACCCAGTACTTC. It translates to CASSSAVGLAAETQYF.

The chain is built from TRBV15 and TRBJ2-3; D not resolved. Trimming removed 8 bases at V and 5 bases at J, with 11 bases between. Germline CDR1 LNHNV, CDR2 YYDKDF (reference sequence). This CDR3 comprises 12 residues. The CDR3 protein is CATSGERDTQYF. The DNA for the CDR3 is TGTGCCACCTCCGGAGAGCGAGATACGCAGTATTTT.